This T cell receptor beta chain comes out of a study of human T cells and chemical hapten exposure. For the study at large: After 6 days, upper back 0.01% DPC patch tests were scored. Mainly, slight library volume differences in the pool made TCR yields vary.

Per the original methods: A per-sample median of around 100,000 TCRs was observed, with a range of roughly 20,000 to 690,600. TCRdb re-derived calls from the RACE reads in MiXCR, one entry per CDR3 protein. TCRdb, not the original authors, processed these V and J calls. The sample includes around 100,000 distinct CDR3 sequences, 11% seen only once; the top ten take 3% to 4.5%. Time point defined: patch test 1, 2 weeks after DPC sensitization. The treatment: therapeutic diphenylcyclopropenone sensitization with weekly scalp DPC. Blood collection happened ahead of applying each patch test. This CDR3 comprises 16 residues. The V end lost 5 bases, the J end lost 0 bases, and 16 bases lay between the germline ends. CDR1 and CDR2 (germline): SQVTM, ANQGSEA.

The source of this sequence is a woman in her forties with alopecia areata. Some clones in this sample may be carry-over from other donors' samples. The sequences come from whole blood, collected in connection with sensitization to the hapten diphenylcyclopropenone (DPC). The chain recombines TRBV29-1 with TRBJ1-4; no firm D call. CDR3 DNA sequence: TGCAGCGTTCGCGTGTATGAAGGGACAACTAATGAAAAACTGTTTTTT. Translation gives CSVRVYEGTTNEKLFF.